Listed below are T cell receptor beta chains from one sample, sequenced in a study of T cells in Graves' hyperthyroidism and ophthalmopathy. From the multiplex PCR reads, TCRdb called clonotypes with MiXCR, one entry per CDR3 protein. The sample has some 720,000 distinct CDR3 sequences; 16% are singletons. The sample comprised blood. The receptor set was obtained from a man aged 18 to 30 with Graves' hyperthyroidism. CDR3s include the opening cysteine and the closing phenylalanine or tryptophan. A D gene is named only where the DNA matches it firmly. Size is omitted from some rows. Given values are once, few, many or a class for expanded clones.

J gene,V gene,D gene,clone size,CDR3 protein,CDR3 DNA
TRBJ2-5,TRBV7-9,.,.,CASSQQGETQYF,TGTGCCAGCAGCCAACAGGGAGAGACCCAGTACTTC
TRBJ2-3,TRBV28,.,.,CAIGGYTDTQYF,TGTGCCATAGGAGGGTATACAGATACGCAGTATTTT
TRBJ2-3,TRBV27,.,many,CASSLYDTQYF,TGTGCCAGCAGTTTATACGATACGCAGTATTTT
TRBJ1-1,TRBV27,.,many,CASSRQFYTEAFF,TGTGCCAGCAGTAGGCAATTCTACACTGAAGCTTTCTTT
TRBJ2-7,TRBV24-1,.,.,CATSDGTGTYEQYF,TGTGCCACCAGTGATGGAACAGGGACCTACGAGCAGTACTTC
TRBJ2-7,TRBV6-2/TRBV6-3,TRBD1,.,CASRPRDRGSYEQYF,TGTGCCAGCAGACCCCGGGACAGGGGGTCCTACGAGCAGTACTTC
TRBJ2-1,TRBV20-1,TRBD1,many,CSATSGTGEHNEQFF,TGCAGTGCCACATCCGGGACAGGGGAACACAATGAGCAGTTCTTC
TRBJ2-7,TRBV6-6,.,many,CASSYQDRGEQYF,TGTGCCAGCAGTTACCAGGACAGAGGCGAGCAGTACTTC
TRBJ2-7,TRBV7-9,.,many,CASSLALVAKEQYF,TGTGCCAGCAGCTTAGCGCTGGTGGCTAAAGAGCAGTACTTC
TRBJ1-1,TRBV28,.,many,CASSLAGMVGTEAFF,TGTGCCAGCAGTTTGGCAGGGATGGTCGGCACTGAAGCTTTCTTT
TRBJ2-3,TRBV13,TRBD2,many,CASSSQRESDTQYF,TGTGCCAGCAGCTCCCAGCGGGAGTCAGATACGCAGTATTTT
TRBJ2-1,TRBV29-1,TRBD2,many,CSSSAGGPYEQFF,TGCAGCTCCTCAGCGGGAGGGCCTTATGAGCAGTTCTTC
TRBJ2-3,TRBV20-1,.,.,CSAPPGTSTDTQYF,TGCAGTGCTCCGCCGGGGACTAGCACAGATACGCAGTATTTT
TRBJ2-7,TRBV28,TRBD2,.,CASRGLAGLDEQYF,TGTGCCAGCCGGGGGCTAGCGGGTCTCGACGAGCAGTACTTC
TRBJ1-5,TRBV7-9,TRBD1,.,CASSPFTGGPYQPQHF,TGTGCCAGCAGCCCGTTTACAGGGGGCCCCTATCAGCCCCAGCATTTT
TRBJ2-5,TRBV7-9,.,many,CASSSPQGRKTQYF,TGTGCCAGCAGCTCCCCACAGGGTAGGAAGACCCAGTACTTC
TRBJ2-1,TRBV2,TRBD2,.,CASSPGLAGHNEQLF,TGTGCCAGCAGCCCTGGACTAGCGGGACACAATGAGCAGCTCTTC
TRBJ1-2,TRBV12-3/TRBV12-4,.,.,CASSLFLGDGYTF,TGTGCCAGCAGTTTATTTCTCGGGGACGGCTACACCTTC
TRBJ2-7,TRBV28,.,.,CASTAADYLSSYEQYF,TGTGCCAGCACCGCCGCTGACTACCTTAGCTCCTACGAGCAGTACTTC
TRBJ2-4,TRBV6-1,.,.,CASSEGSHEYF,TGTGCCAGCAGTGAAGGCTCTCACGAGTACTTC
TRBJ2-1,TRBV20-1,TRBD2,.,CSASAPPGGEQFF,TGCAGTGCTAGTGCCCCTCCGGGGGGTGAGCAGTTCTTC
TRBJ1-1,TRBV7-9,.,.,CASSFPGEGILAFF,TGTGCCAGCAGCTTTCCCGGGGAGGGTATACTGGCTTTCTTT
TRBJ2-7,TRBV4-2,TRBD2,.,CASSFGLAGIEQYF,TGTGCCAGCAGCTTTGGACTAGCGGGAATAGAGCAGTACTTC
TRBJ2-2,TRBV15,TRBD2,few,CATSRTLRLAGGTGELFF,TGTGCCACCAGCAGAACTCTTCGACTAGCGGGAGGCACCGGGGAGCTGTTTTTT
TRBJ1-1,TRBV29-1,.,.,CSAGGGGLDTEAFF,TGCAGCGCCGGGGGGGGGGGGCTGGACACTGAAGCTTTCTTT
TRBJ2-7,TRBV5-1,TRBD2,many,CASSLAGTTSYEQYF,TGCGCCAGCAGCTTGGCCGGGACTACATCCTACGAGCAGTACTTC
TRBJ1-4,TRBV4-1,.,few,CASEGEKLFF,TGCGCCAGCGAGGGGGAAAAACTGTTTTTT
TRBJ1-5,TRBV18,.,many,CASSPSRGEPQHF,TGTGCCAGCTCACCAAGTCGGGGGGAGCCCCAGCATTTT
TRBJ1-2,TRBV27,.,few,CASSLSSAAGYTF,TGTGCCAGCAGTTTATCCTCGGCGGCGGGCTACACCTTC
TRBJ1-3,TRBV4-1,TRBD1,.,CASSQDPRGLPTIYF,TGCGCCAGCAGCCAAGATCCCAGGGGGCTCCCCACCATATATTTT
TRBJ2-7,TRBV6-1,.,few,CASRIGEGSQFYEQYF,TGTGCCAGCCGCATCGGGGAAGGGTCCCAATTTTACGAGCAGTACTTC
TRBJ1-5,TRBV7-2,.,many,CASTLWGNSNQPQHF,TGTGCCAGCACCTTATGGGGGAATAGCAATCAGCCCCAGCATTTT
TRBJ2-7,TRBV27,TRBD2,many,CASSPVGTSGPYEQYF,TGTGCCAGCAGTCCCGTAGGGACTAGCGGGCCTTACGAGCAGTACTTC
TRBJ2-3,TRBV19,.,many,CASRTRGAGDTQYF,TGTGCCAGTCGGACCCGGGGAGCTGGAGATACGCAGTATTTT
TRBJ2-3,TRBV18,TRBD2,.,CASSPTVGSGSTDTQYF,TGTGCCAGCTCACCGACAGTAGGTAGCGGGAGCACAGATACGCAGTATTTT
TRBJ2-7,TRBV12-5,TRBD2,many,CASGRTGLAVYEQYF,TGTGCTAGTGGTCGAACCGGACTAGCGGTCTACGAGCAGTACTTC
TRBJ1-1,TRBV18,TRBD1,.,CASVPGQAVTEAFF,TGTGCCAGCGTACCGGGACAGGCCGTCACTGAAGCTTTCTTT
TRBJ2-3,TRBV20-1,TRBD2,.,CSATIPLAGGPGSTDTQYF,TGCAGTGCAACAATACCCCTAGCGGGAGGGCCGGGAAGTACAGATACGCAGTATTTT
TRBJ2-6,TRBV7-9,TRBD2,many,CASKPGLFSGANVLTF,TGTGCCAGTAAGCCGGGACTATTCTCTGGGGCCAACGTCCTGACTTTC
TRBJ2-2,TRBV7-9,TRBD1,.,CASSPYRGRGTGELFF,TGTGCCAGCAGCCCTTACAGGGGAAGGGGAACCGGGGAGCTGTTTTTT
TRBJ1-5,TRBV28,TRBD1,many,CASRRGTGGLLSNQPQHF,TGTGCCAGCAGGAGGGGGACAGGGGGTCTTCTTAGCAATCAGCCCCAGCATTTT
TRBJ1-1,TRBV20-1,.,many,CSALEDGNTEAFF,TGCAGTGCTCTGGAGGACGGGAACACTGAAGCTTTCTTT
TRBJ2-1,TRBV20-1,TRBD1,.,CSAKVTGVEQFF,TGCAGTGCTAAAGTAACAGGGGTTGAGCAGTTCTTC
TRBJ2-7,TRBV19,.,.,CASSTNGISYEQYF,TGTGCCAGTAGTACCAACGGGATCTCCTACGAGCAGTACTTC
TRBJ2-5,TRBV14,.,.,CASSQEFRVWETQYF,TGTGCCAGCAGCCAAGAGTTCAGGGTATGGGAGACCCAGTACTTC
TRBJ2-2,TRBV30,.,.,CAWSRRELFF,TGTGCCTGGTCCCGAAGAGAGCTGTTTTTT
TRBJ2-3,TRBV12-3/TRBV12-4,.,many,CASSFLTWTPAGTDTQYF,TGTGCCAGCAGCTTCCTGACGTGGACTCCCGCCGGCACAGATACGCAGTATTTT
TRBJ2-2,TRBV6-5,.,many,CASSYSILKAGPGGELFF,TGTGCCAGCAGTTACTCGATACTGAAAGCTGGACCGGGTGGGGAGCTGTTTTTT
TRBJ2-2,TRBV19,TRBD1,.,CASSMPTGSEELFF,TGTGCCAGTAGTATGCCGACAGGGAGTGAGGAGCTGTTTTTT
TRBJ2-7,TRBV19,TRBD2,once,CASSIGGRASYEQYF,TGTGCCAGTAGTATAGGAGGGAGGGCCTCCTACGAGCAGTACTTC
TRBJ2-2,TRBV4-1,.,.,CASSQEGNWGNGELFF,TGCGCCAGCAGCCAAGAAGGGAATTGGGGTAACGGGGAGCTGTTTTTT
TRBJ1-5,TRBV6-1,.,many,CASSELRGGRQPQHF,TGTGCCAGCAGTGAACTTCGCGGGGGTAGACAGCCCCAGCATTTT
TRBJ1-4,TRBV13,.,many,CASSSQPNEKLFF,TGTGCCAGCAGTTCGCAACCTAATGAAAAACTGTTTTTT
TRBJ2-7,TRBV4-1,.,.,CASSQLRSYEQYF,TGCGCCAGCAGCCAATTACGGTCCTACGAGCAGTACTTC
TRBJ2-7,TRBV12-3/TRBV12-4,.,.,CASSPRAEQYF,TGTGCCAGCAGTCCGAGGGCCGAGCAGTACTTC